The 12 T cell receptor beta chains listed next were all sequenced from one sample in a study of glioma-infiltrating T cells. Using RNA template, CDR3s of TCR alpha and beta were amplified with iRepertoire arm-PCR. TCRdb called the multiplex PCR reads again in MiXCR, with one record for every CDR3 protein. In the table there are some 110,000 distinct CDR3 sequences, 20% to 25% of which are singletons. The specimen sequenced was glioma tissue, nonneoplastic brain tissue, or PBMCs (not recorded which). The source is a human donor with low-grade glioma or glioblastoma, undergoing nonglioma brain surgery, or in good health (not recorded which).

In this sample, this clonotype turned up many times. This CDR3 is CASSPNFSGRGGTGELFF. The CDR3 DNA reads TGTGCCAGCAGCCCGAACTTTAGCGGGAGAGGCGGCACCGGGGAGCTGTTTTTT. This chain joins TRBV7-8 and TRBJ2-2, with TRBD2 identical over 9 bases. Germline lookup yields CDR1 SGHVS and CDR2 FQNEAQ. The CDR3 length is 18 residues. J was trimmed by 4 bases and V by 5 bases; bases with no gene match: 14.

This clonotype was counted once. Being one base from a much bigger clone, this may be a read error. The J gene is TRBJ1-6, the V gene TRBV20-1, with TRBD1 as a possible D gene (5 bases). The CDR3 is 16 residues long. Germline lookup yields CDR1 DFQATT and CDR2 SNEGSKA (reference sequence). V gave up 0 bases and J gave up 6 bases, with 15 bases separating them. The CDR3 sequence is CSARDIPGLGNSPLHF. CDR3 nucleotides: TGCAGTGCTAGAGATATACCGGGACTGGGTAATTCACCCCTCCACTTT.

This clonotype was observed a few times. This sequence may be a read error, since a much larger clone differs from it by one base. The chain links TRBV25-1 to TRBJ1-4; the D gene is possibly TRBD1 (6 bases). This CDR3 is built from 16 residues. V lost 8 bases, J lost 3 bases, and 19 bases lay in between. From germline, CDR1 is MGHDK and CDR2 SYGVNS. CDR3 DNA sequence: TGTGCCAGCGGTCAAGGGGGGGCGCTGGCTAATGAAAAACTGTTTTTT. This gives the protein CASGQGGALANEKLFF.

The sample holds many counts of this clonotype. This CDR3 reads CSVPGVYYGYTF. The CDR3 nucleotides are TGCAGCGTACCTGGGGTCTACTATGGCTACACCTTC. This chain connects TRBV29-1 to TRBJ1-2, with D unresolved. The CDR3 extends over 12 amino acids. Germline CDR1 is SQVTM and CDR2 is ANQGSEA. Between the trimmed V and J ends, which lost 6 bases and 3 bases, there was a span of 11 bases.

This clonotype was seen ten or more times. The chain couples TRBV24-1 to TRBJ2-3, with a tentative D call TRBD2 (5 bases). V dropped 5 bases and J dropped 6 bases, with 11 bases sitting between them. This CDR3 has 13 residues. Germline loops: CDR1 KGHDR, CDR2 SFDVKD. CDR3 coding DNA: TGTGCCACCAGTGTCGGGGTGGGGGATACGCAGTATTTT. Its protein product is CATSVGVGDTQYF.

This clonotype appeared many times. The chain has TRBV27 and TRBJ2-7, with 12 bases lining up with TRBD2. J lost 4 bases, V lost 2 bases, and 0 bases had no gene match. The CDR3 is 14 residues long. Germline CDR1 reads MNHEY; CDR2 reads SMNVEV (reference sequence). The CDR3 spells CASSLLAGGYEQYF. The DNA for the CDR3 is TGTGCCAGCAGTTTACTAGCGGGAGGGTACGAGCAGTACTTC.

In this sample, this clonotype turned up many times. The chain joins TRBV6-2 or TRBV6-3 to TRBJ1-6, with TRBD1 as a possible D gene (6 bases). The germline V gene has CDR1 MNHEY and CDR2 SVGEGT. V lost 4 bases and J 10 bases, leaving 8 bases between the germline ends. The CDR3 is 12 amino acids. CDR3 sequence (DNA): TGTGCCAGCAGTTCAGGGGACTCACCCCTCCACTTT. Translated: CASSSGDSPLHF.

This clonotype was seen many times. The chain recombines TRBV12-3 or TRBV12-4 with TRBJ2-3; D unresolved. There are 14 residues in the CDR3. Trimming took 3 bases from V and 3 from J, leaving 10 bases between them. The CDR3 sequence is CASSFRPDTDTQYF. The DNA of the CDR3 is TGTGCCAGCAGTTTTCGACCTGATACAGATACGCAGTATTTT.

The sample holds many counts of this clonotype. The chain joins TRBV7-3 to TRBJ1-1, with a tentative D call TRBD1 (6 bases). CDR3 length equals 14 residues. From germline, CDR1 is SGHTA and CDR2 FQGTGA. V was shortened by 4 bases and J by 1 base, with 10 bases between the two germline ends. The CDR3 protein is CASSSGAGNTEAFF. The CDR3 nucleotides read TGTGCCAGCAGCTCGGGGGCGGGGAACACTGAAGCTTTCTTT.

This clonotype was seen a few times. This may stem from a read error, because a much larger clone lies one nucleotide away. This chain connects TRBV7-2 to TRBJ2-7, with D possibly being TRBD2 (6 bases). Trimming removed 8 bases at V and 2 bases at J, with 10 bases between. CDR1 is SGHTA and CDR2 is FQGNSA in the germline V gene. The CDR3 sequence is 12 residues long. The CDR3 loop reads CASRRTTYEQYF. Here the CDR3 DNA reads TGTGCCAGCCGCAGGACTACCTACGAGCAGTACTTC.

In regard to this clonotype: Possible read error: a much larger clone is one base away. The chain employs TRBV2 and TRBJ1-1; D perhaps matches TRBD1 (5 bases). The CDR3 is 14 residues long. Germline V CDR1 and CDR2: SNHLY, FYNNEI. CDR3 region: CASHFWGPPTQAFF. CDR3 nucleotides: TGTGCCAGTCACTTTTGGGGCCCTCCCACTCAAGCTTTCTTT.

Points on this clonotype: This clone may be a read error of a much larger clone one base away. CDR3 residues: CASSFQSGYGYTF. Written as DNA, the CDR3 is TGTGCCAGCAGTTTCCAGTCAGGCTATGGCTACACCTTC. The V call is TRBV27, the J call TRBJ1-2; D gene ambiguous. This CDR3 is built from 13 residues. Germline lookup yields CDR1 MNHEY and CDR2 SMNVEV (reference sequence). Between the trimmed V and J ends, which lost 3 bases and 4 bases, there was a span of 9 bases.